The 6 T cell receptor beta chains listed next were all sequenced from one sample in a study of blood T cell repertoires in COVID-19. Produced via immunoSEQ multiplex PCR; TCRdb's table is partial and in-frame only. The table shows roughly 160,000 clones, with around four fifths occurring only once. The sample was peripheral blood. Receptors were obtained from a woman aged 55-70 years with acute or convalescent COVID-19.

V and J are TRBV18 and TRBJ2-1; 9 bases line up with TRBD1. Germline trimming cut 0 bases from V and 4 bases from J; bases unmatched to any gene: 1. CDR3 size: 15 residues. Germline V CDR1 and CDR2: KGHSH, LQKENI. The CDR3: CASSPPGQGYNEQFF. The CDR3 DNA reads TGTGCCAGCTCACCACCGGGACAGGGATACAATGAGCAGTTCTTC.

V is TRBV4-1 and J is TRBJ2-1; TRBD1 matches at 9 bases. Unmatched junction bases numbered 7, after V lost 0 bases and J lost 4 bases. The length of the CDR3 is 17 residues. Germline V CDR1 and CDR2: MGHRA, YSYEKL. DNA for the CDR3: TGCGCCAGCAGCCAAGAATGGCGGGACAGGGAGTACAATGAGCAGTTCTTC. It translates to CASSQEWRDREYNEQFF.

This chain joins TRBV28 and TRBJ1-5; D is possibly TRBD1 (5 bases). Trimming pared 2 bases from V and 5 bases from J, leaving 7 bases between. The CDR3 sequence is 13 residues long. Germline V gene data show CDR1 as MDHEN and CDR2 as SYDVKM. The CDR3 DNA follows: TGTGCCAGCAGTTTAAGGGGTTATCAGCCCCAGCATTTT. Translating it yields CASSLRGYQPQHF.

CDR3 sequence reads: CASSLSAGELFF. CDR3 bases: TGTGCCAGCAGTCTTTCGGCCGGGGAGCTGTTTTTT. The rearrangement joins TRBV12-3 or TRBV12-4 to TRBJ2-2; D uncertain. This CDR3 comprises 12 residues. V lost 5 bases and J 6 bases, leaving 7 bases between the germline ends.

This chain joins TRBV3-1 (or the pseudogene TRBV3-2) and TRBJ2-3; TRBD2 matches 9 bases. Per germline, CDR1 LGHDT and CDR2 YNNKEL (reference sequence). The CDR3 spans 17 residues. Trimming took 1 base from V and 4 from J; bases not matched to a gene: 9. The CDR3 region is CASSQGEGGGAADTQYF. The CDR3, as DNA: TGTGCCAGCAGCCAAGGAGAAGGCGGGGGGGCCGCAGATACGCAGTATTTT.

The V gene is TRBV3-1 (or the pseudogene TRBV3-2), the J gene TRBJ1-3; D is undetermined. The CDR3 is 16 residues long. The V gene's germline CDR1 is LGHDT and CDR2 YNNKEL (reference sequence). Trimming removed 1 base from V and 0 bases from J, with 10 bases in between. CDR3 sequence (DNA): TGTGCCAGCAGCCAAGTCGAGAGAGGCTCTGGAAACACCATATATTTT. It yields the protein CASSQVERGSGNTIYF.